The source of this TCR beta chain is a study of T cell repertoires in cytomegalovirus infection. At the level of the study: Public TCR beta signatures were indicative of both CMV infection and a matching HLA type. General study findings and limits: Within the response measured ex vivo, HLA-C-restricted CMV-specific TCR beta clonotypes were dominant. Adding up the frequency of public TCR beta families identified people who carried CMV plus the relevant HLA.

In TCRdb, the reads were re-called with MiXCR into one record per CDR3 protein. The sample has roughly 200,000 distinct CDR3 sequences; approximately 17% are singletons. Trimming took 5 bases from V and 8 from J, leaving 15 bases between them. CDR1 SGHVS and CDR2 FNYEAQ come from the germline V gene. This CDR3 is 13 amino acids long. To note about this clonotype: Its cognate antigen is unknown.

Sequencing used CD8+ T cells from PBMCs. This TCR derives from a human donor in good health (CMV status not recorded). Some clones in this sample may be carry-over from other donors' samples. The chain couples TRBV7-6 to TRBJ1-1; D might be TRBD1 (6 bases). The DNA of the CDR3 is TGTGCCAGCAGCGCTCCAGGGGCCTGGGAAGCTTTCTTT. As protein: CASSAPGAWEAFF.